The present T cell receptor (beta chain) was sequenced within a study of shared clonotypes between healthy human individuals. Using immunoSEQ multiplex PCR, the repertoire was profiled, and TCRdb retains in-frame clones only, with some absent. The top ten hold 0.35% to 0.45% of the sample, which has 2,500,000 or so clones, approximately 94% seen once. The germline gives CDR1 SGHNT, CDR2 YYREEE (reference sequence). V was trimmed by 5 bases and J by 5 bases, leaving 16 bases between them. The CDR3 contains 14 residues. Sequenced input: naive CD4+ T cells from PBMCs. Regarding subset: CD45RA+ positively selected. The source is a young man in good health. Some clones in this sample may be carry-over from other donors' samples. The chain employs TRBV5-4 and TRBJ1-1; D is possibly TRBD1 (6 bases). The CDR3 bases are TGTGCCAGCAGATCCGGGGGCATTAGGACTGAAGCTTTCTTT. Its protein is CASRSGGIRTEAFF.